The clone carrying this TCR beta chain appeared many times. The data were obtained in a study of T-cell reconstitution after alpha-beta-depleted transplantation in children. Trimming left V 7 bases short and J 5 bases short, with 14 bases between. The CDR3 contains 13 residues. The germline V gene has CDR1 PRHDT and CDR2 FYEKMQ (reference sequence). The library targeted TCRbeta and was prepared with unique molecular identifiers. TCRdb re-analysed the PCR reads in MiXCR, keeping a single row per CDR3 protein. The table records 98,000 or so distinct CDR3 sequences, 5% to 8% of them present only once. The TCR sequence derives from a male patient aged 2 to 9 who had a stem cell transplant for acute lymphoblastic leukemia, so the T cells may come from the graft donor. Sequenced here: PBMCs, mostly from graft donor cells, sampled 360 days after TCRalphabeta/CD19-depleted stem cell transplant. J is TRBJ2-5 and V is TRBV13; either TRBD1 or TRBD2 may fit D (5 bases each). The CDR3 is CASTLGVGETQYF. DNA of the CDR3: TGTGCCAGCACCTTGGGGGTAGGGGAGACCCAGTACTTC.